The entry below gives a single T cell receptor beta chain sequence along with its context. The antigen is not known. The data were obtained in a study of cytomegalovirus exposure and HLA in healthy donors. Points from the study as a whole: In vitro data verified three CMV-associated chains as specific for CMV antigens. The availability of immune exposure information extended only to CMV serostatus.

With 0 bases removed from V and 4 bases from J, the gap between germline ends came to 7 bases. CDR1 is SGHVS and CDR2 is FNYEAQ in the germline V gene. The CDR3 is 15 residues long. The PCR was carried out with 60 Vbeta primers and 13 Jbeta primers. TCRdb's copy holds only in-frame clones and misses some; the assay was immunoSEQ multiplex PCR. The sample includes over 150,000 clones, roughly nine tenths seen only once; the top ten take 0.85% to 1%. The sequence derives from a woman aged 25 to 45 in good health and CMV-seronegative. Sequences were obtained from PBMCs. This rearrangement joins TRBV7-6 to TRBJ1-6; no definite D call. The CDR3 loop is CASSLARNYNSPLHF. CDR3 sequence (DNA): TGTGCCAGCAGCTTAGCGCGGAATTATAATTCACCCCTCCACTTT.